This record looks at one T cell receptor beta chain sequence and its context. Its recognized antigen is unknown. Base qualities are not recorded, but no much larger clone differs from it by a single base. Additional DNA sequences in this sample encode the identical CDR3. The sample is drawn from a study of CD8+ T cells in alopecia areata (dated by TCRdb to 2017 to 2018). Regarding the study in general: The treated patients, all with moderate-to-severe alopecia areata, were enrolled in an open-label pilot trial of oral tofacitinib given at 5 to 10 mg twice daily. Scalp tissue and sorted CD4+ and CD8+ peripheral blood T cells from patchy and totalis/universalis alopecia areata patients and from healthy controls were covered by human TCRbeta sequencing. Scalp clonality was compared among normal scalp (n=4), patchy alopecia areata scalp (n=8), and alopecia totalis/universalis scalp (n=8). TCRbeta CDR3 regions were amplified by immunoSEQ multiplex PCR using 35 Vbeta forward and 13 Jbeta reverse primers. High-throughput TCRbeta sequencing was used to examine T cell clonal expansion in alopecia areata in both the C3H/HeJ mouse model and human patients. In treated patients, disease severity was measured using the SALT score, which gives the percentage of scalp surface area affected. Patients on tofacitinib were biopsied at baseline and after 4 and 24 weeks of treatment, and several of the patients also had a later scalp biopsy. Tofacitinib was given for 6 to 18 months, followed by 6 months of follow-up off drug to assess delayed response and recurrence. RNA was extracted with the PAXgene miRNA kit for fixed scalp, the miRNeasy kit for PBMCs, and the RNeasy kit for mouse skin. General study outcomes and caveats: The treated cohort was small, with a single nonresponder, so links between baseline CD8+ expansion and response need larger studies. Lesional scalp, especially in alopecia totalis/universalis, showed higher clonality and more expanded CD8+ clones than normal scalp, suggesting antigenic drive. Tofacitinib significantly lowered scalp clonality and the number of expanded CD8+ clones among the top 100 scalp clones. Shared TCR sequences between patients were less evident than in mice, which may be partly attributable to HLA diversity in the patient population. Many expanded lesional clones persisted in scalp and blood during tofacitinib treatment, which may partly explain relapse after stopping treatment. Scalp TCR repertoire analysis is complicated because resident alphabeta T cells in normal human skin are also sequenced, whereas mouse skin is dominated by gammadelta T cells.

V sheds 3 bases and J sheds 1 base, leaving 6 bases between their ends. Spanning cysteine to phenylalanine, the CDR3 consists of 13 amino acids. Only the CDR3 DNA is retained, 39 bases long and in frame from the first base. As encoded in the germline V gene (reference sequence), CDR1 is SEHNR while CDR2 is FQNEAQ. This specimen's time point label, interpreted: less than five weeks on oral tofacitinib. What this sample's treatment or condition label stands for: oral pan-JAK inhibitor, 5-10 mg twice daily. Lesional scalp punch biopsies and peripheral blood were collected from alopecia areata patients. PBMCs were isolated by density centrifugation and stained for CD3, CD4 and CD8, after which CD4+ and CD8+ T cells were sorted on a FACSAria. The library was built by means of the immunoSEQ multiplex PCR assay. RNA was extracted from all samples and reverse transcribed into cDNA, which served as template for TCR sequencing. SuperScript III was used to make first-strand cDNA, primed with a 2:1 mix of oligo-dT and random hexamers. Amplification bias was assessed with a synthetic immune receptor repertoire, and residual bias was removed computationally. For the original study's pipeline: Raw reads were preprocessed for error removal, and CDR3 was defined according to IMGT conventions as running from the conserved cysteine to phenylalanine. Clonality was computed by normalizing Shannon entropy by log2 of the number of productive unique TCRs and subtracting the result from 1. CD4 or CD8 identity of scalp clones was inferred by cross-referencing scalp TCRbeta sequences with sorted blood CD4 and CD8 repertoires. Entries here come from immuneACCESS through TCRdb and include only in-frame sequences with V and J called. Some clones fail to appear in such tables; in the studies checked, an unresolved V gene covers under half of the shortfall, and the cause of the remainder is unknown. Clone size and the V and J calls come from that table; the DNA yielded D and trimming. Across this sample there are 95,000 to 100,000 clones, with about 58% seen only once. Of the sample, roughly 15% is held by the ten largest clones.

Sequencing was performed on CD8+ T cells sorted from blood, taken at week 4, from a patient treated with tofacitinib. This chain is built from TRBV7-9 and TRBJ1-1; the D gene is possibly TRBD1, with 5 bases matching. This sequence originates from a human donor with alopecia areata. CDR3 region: CASSFGANTEAFF. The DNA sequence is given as TGTGCCAGCAGCTTCGGGGCGAACACTGAAGCTTTCTTT.